Listed below are T cell receptor beta chains from one sample, sequenced in a study of T-cell memory formation after mild COVID-19. TCRdb analysed the 5' RACE reads with MiXCR anew, one entry per CDR3 protein. This table has under 650,000 distinct CDR3 sequences, approximately 18% appearing once. The sample taken for sequencing was PBMCs or a T cell subset sorted from them (not recorded which). The receptors come from an adult woman who had mild COVID-19 (a few samples of this study predate the infection). Cell type and time point are not known. CDR3s include the opening cysteine and the closing phenylalanine or tryptophan. Fields, in order: D gene, clone size, CDR3 length, J gene, V gene, CDR3 protein, CDR3 DNA. A D gene is named only where the DNA matches it firmly. Clone size, where shown, is once, few, many, or a class for clones that have expanded.

>-|-|12|TRBJ2-1|TRBV11-2
CASSLGSYEQFF
TGTGCCAGCAGCTTAGGCAGCTATGAGCAGTTCTTC
>-|many|14|TRBJ2-2|TRBV7-3
CASSLEGITGELFF
TGTGCCAGCAGCTTAGAGGGTATCACCGGGGAGCTGTTTTTT
>-|-|14|TRBJ2-1|TRBV7-3
CASSSEQGYNEQFF
TGTGCCAGCTCCTCGGAGCAGGGGTACAATGAGCAGTTCTTC
>-|few|13|TRBJ1-1|TRBV11-2
CASSPIGGTEAFF
TGTGCCAGCAGCCCTATCGGGGGGACTGAAGCTTTCTTT
>-|few|17|TRBJ2-5|TRBV4-3
CASSPRTQGSGRETQYF
TGCGCCAGCAGCCCCCGGACTCAAGGTTCAGGGAGAGAGACCCAGTACTTC
>-|few|13|TRBJ1-4|TRBV7-3
CASSLTIESKLFF
TGTGCCAGCAGCTTAACGATCGAGTCAAAACTGTTTTTT
>-|few|12|TRBJ1-4|TRBV12-3/TRBV12-4
CASNQGSEKLFF
TGTGCCAGCAACCAGGGATCTGAAAAACTGTTTTTT
>-|few|15|TRBJ2-1|TRBV5-1
CASSLGPPPGNEQFF
TGCGCCAGCAGCTTGGGACCCCCTCCCGGGAATGAGCAGTTCTTC
>-|-|16|TRBJ2-3|TRBV4-1
CASSQVSRGGTDTQYF
TGCGCCAGCAGCCAAGTTTCGCGGGGCGGCACAGATACGCAGTATTTT
>TRBD2|few|16|TRBJ2-2|TRBV15
CATSRPSGRETGELFF
TGTGCCACCAGCAGACCTAGCGGGAGGGAGACCGGGGAGCTGTTTTTT
>-|few|17|TRBJ1-5|TRBV7-9
CASSLGQGDSSNQPQHF
TGTGCCAGCAGCTTAGGTCAAGGAGATTCAAGCAATCAGCCCCAGCATTTT
>TRBD2|few|17|TRBJ2-1|TRBV5-1
CASSLEATSALYNEQFF
TGCGCCAGCAGCTTGGAGGCGACTAGCGCTCTCTACAATGAGCAGTTCTTC
>TRBD2|-|18|TRBJ2-1|TRBV4-1
CASSRLRGLAGDMNEQFF
TGCGCCAGCAGCCGCCTCAGGGGACTAGCGGGAGATATGAATGAGCAGTTCTTC
>TRBD1|-|10|TRBJ2-5|TRBV29-1
CSVAGGTQYF
TGCAGCGTGGCAGGGGGGACCCAGTACTTC
>TRBD1|few|15|TRBJ2-7|TRBV5-5
CASSLIQGALYEQYF
TGTGCCAGCAGCTTAATACAGGGGGCTTTATACGAGCAGTACTTC
>-|-|13|TRBJ1-2|TRBV20-1
CSANVRDNYGYTF
TGCAGTGCTAATGTGCGGGACAACTATGGCTACACCTTC
>-|once|13|TRBJ2-7|TRBV10-3
CAISDTVGGEQYF
TGTGCCATCAGTGACACAGTCGGCGGAGAGCAGTACTTC
>-|-|14|TRBJ1-1|TRBV11-2
CAISGSGRNTEAFF
TGTGCCATCTCAGGGTCCGGGAGAAACACTGAAGCTTTCTTT
>-|-|14|TRBJ2-7|TRBV28
CASSSHRAGYEQYF
TGTGCCAGCAGTTCCCACAGGGCGGGCTACGAGCAGTACTTC
>TRBD1|few|19|TRBJ2-1|TRBV23-1
CASSQSLGQSRAVNNEQFF
TGCGCCAGCAGTCAATCGTTGGGACAGTCCAGGGCCGTGAACAATGAGCAGTTCTTC
>-|few|14|TRBJ2-2|TRBV24-1
CATSEPTPTGELFF
TGTGCCACCAGTGAACCGACCCCGACTGGGGAGCTGTTTTTT
>-|few|15|TRBJ2-3|TRBV14
CASSLGMKQTDTQYF
TGTGCCAGCAGCTTGGGAATGAAACAGACAGATACGCAGTATTTT
>-|few|14|TRBJ1-5|TRBV5-1
CASSLAQGEGPQHF
TGCGCCAGCAGCTTGGCGCAGGGAGAAGGGCCCCAGCATTTT
>TRBD2|-|16|TRBJ2-1|TRBV9
CASSVVTSGSYNEQFF
TGTGCCAGCAGCGTAGTCACTAGCGGGAGTTACAATGAGCAGTTCTTC
>-|-|14|TRBJ2-2|TRBV20-1
CSARSRGETGELFF
TGCAGTGCTAGGAGTAGGGGGGAAACCGGGGAGCTGTTTTTT
>TRBD1|-|15|TRBJ2-1|TRBV7-9
CASSFRPGQYNEQFF
TGTGCCAGCAGCTTCCGGCCGGGACAGTACAATGAGCAGTTCTTC